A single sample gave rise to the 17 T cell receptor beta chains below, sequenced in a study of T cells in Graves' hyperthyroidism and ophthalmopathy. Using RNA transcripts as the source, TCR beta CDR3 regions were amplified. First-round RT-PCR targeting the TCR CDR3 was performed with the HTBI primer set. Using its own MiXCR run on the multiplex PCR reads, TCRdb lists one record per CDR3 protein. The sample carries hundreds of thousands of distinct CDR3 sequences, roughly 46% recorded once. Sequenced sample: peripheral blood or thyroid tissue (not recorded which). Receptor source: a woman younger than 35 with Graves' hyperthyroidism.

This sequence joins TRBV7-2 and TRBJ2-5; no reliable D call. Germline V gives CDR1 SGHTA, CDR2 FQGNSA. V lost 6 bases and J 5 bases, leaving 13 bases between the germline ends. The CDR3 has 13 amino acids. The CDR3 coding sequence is TGTGCCAGCAGTACGGCCGTAGAGGAGACCCAGTACTTC. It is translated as CASSTAVEETQYF. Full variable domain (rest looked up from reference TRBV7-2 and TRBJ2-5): GAGVSQSPSNKVTEKGKDVELRCDPISGHTALYWYRQSLGQGLEFLIYFQGNSAPDKSGLPSDRFSAERTGGSVSTLTIQRTQQEDSAVYLCASSTAVEETQYFGPGTRLLVL.

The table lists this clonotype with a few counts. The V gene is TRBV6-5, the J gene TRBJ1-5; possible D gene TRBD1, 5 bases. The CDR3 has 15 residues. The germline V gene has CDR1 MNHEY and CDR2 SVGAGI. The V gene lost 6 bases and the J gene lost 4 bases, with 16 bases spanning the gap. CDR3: CASSTQGSGNQPQHF. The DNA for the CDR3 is TGTGCCAGCAGCACTCAGGGTTCGGGTAATCAGCCCCAGCATTTT.

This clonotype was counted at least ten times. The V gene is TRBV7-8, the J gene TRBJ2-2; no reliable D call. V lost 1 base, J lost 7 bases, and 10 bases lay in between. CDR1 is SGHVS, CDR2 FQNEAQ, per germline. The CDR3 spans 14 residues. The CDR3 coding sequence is TGTGCCAGCAGCTTAGGGAGAGTAGGCGGGGAGCTGTTTTTT. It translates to CASSLGRVGGELFF.

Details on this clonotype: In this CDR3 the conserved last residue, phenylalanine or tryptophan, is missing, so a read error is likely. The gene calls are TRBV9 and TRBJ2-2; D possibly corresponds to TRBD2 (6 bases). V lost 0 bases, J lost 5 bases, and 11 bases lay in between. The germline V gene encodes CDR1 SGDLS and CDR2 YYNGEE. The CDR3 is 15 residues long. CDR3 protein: CASSVGGGWTGELFS. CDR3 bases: TGTGCCAGCAGCGTAGGGGGAGGATGGACCGGGGAGCTGTTTTCT.

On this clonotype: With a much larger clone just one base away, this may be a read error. This CDR3 reads CASSMTRTGELFF. CDR3 nucleotides: TGTGCCAGTAGTATGACTCGAACCGGGGAGCTGTTTTTT. The V gene is TRBV19, the J gene TRBJ2-2; no reliable D call. The CDR3 is made up of 13 amino acids. Germline V gives CDR1 LNHDA, CDR2 SQIVND (reference sequence). The V end lost 3 bases, the J end lost 5 bases, and 7 bases lay between the germline ends.

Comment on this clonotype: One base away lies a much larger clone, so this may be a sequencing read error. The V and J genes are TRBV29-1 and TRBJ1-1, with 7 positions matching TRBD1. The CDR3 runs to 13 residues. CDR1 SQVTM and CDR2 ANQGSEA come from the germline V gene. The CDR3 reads CSVEDVNRGKALF. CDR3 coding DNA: TGCAGCGTTGAAGATGTCAACAGGGGAAAAGCTTTGTTT.

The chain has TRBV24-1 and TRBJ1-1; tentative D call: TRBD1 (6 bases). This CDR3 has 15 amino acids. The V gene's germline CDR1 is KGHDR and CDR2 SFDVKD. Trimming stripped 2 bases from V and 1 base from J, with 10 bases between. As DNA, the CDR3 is TGTGCCACCAGTGATTCCCAGGGGACGAACACTGAAGCTTTCTTT. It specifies CATSDSQGTNTEAFF.

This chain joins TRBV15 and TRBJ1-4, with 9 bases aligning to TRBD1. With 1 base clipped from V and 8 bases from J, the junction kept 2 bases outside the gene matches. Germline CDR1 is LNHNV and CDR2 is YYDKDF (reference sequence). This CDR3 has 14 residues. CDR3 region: CATSRGTGDEKLFF. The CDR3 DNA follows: TGTGCCACCAGCAGAGGGACAGGGGACGAAAAACTGTTTTTT.

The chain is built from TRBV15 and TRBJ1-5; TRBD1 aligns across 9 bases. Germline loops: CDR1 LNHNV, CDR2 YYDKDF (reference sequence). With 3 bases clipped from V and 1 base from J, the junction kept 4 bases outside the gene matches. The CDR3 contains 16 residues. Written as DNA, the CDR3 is TGTGCCACCAGCAGCTCCGGGACAGGGAGCAATCAGCCCCAGCATTTT. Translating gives CATSSSGTGSNQPQHF. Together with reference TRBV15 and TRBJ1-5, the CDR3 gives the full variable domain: DAMVIQNPRYQVTQFGKPVTLSCSQTLNHNVMYWYQQKSSQAPKLLFHYYDKDFNNEADTPDNFQSRRPNTSFCFLDIRSPGLGDTAMYLCATSSSGTGSNQPQHFGDGTRLSIL.

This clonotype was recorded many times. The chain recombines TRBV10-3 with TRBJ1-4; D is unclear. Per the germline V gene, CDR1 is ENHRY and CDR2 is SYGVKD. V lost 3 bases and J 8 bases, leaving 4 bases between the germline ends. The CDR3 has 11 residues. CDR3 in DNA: TGTGCCATCAGTGATTCCGAAAAACTGTTTTTT. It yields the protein CAISDSEKLFF.

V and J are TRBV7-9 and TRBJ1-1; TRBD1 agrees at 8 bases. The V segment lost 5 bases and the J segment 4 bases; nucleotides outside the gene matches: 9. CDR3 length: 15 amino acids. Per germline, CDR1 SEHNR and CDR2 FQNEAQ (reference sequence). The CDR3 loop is CASSQDETGATEAFF. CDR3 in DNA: TGTGCCAGCAGCCAAGATGAGACAGGGGCCACTGAAGCTTTCTTT.

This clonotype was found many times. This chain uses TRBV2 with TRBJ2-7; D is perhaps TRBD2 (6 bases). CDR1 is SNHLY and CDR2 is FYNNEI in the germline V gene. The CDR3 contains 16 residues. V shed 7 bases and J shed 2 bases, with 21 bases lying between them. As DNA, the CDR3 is TGTGCCAGCACAGAGGGGACTTCCCTCGCAACCTACGAGCAGTACTTC. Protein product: CASTEGTSLATYEQYF. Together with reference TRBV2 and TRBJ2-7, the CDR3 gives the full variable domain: EPEVTQTPSHQVTQMGQEVILRCVPISNHLYFYWYRQILGQKVEFLVSFYNNEISEKSEIFDDQFSVERPDGSNFTLKIRSTKLEDSAMYFCASTEGTSLATYEQYFGPGTRLTVT.

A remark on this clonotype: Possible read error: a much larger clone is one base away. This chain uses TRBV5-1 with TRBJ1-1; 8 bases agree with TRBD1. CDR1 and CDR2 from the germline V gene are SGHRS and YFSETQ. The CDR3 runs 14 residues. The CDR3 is CASSSGQENTEAFF. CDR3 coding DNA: TGTGCCAGCAGTTCGGGACAGGAGAACACTGAAGCTTTCTTT.

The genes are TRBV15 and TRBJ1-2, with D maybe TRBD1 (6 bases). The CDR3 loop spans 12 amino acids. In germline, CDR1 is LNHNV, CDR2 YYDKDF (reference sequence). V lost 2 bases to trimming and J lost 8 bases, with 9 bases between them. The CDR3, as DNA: TGTGCCACCAGCAGATTCCAGGGGGGCTACACCTTC. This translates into CATSRFQGGYTF. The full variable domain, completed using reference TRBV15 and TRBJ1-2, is DAMVIQNPRYQVTQFGKPVTLSCSQTLNHNVMYWYQQKSSQAPKLLFHYYDKDFNNEADTPDNFQSRRPNTSFCFLDIRSPGLGDTAMYLCATSRFQGGYTFGSGTRLTVV.

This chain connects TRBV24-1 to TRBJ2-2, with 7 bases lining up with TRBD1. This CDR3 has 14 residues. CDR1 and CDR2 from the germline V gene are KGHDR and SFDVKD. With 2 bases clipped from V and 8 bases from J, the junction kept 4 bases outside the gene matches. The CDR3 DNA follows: TGTGCCACCAGTGATTCGACGGGACAGGGGGAGCTGTTTTTT. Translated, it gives CATSDSTGQGELFF.

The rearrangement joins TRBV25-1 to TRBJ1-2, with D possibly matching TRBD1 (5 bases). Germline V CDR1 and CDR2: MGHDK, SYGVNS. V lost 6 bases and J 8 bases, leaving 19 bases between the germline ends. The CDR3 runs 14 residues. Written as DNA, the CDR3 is TGTGCCAGCAGCTTGGTACCTCCAGGGAGCGGCTACACCTTC. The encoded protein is CASSLVPPGSGYTF.

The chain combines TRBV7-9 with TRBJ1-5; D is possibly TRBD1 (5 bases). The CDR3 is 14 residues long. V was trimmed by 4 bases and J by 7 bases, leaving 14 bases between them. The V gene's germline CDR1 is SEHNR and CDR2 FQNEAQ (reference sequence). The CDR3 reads CASSSAGNEQPQHF. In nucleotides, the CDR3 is TGTGCCAGCAGCTCCGCAGGGAATGAACAGCCCCAGCATTTT.